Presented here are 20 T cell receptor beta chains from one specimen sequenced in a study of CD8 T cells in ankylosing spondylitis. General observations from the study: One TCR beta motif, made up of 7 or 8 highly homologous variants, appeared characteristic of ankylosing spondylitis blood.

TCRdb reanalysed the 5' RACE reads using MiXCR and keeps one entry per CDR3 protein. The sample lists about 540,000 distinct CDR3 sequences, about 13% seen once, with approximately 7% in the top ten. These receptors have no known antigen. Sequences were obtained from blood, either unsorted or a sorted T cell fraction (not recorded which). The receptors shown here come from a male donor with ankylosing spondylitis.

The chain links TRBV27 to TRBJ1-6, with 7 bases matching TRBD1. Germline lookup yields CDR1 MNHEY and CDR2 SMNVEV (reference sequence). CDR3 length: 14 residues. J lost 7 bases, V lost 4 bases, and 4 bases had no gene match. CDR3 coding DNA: TGTGCCAGCAGTTCAGGGGGAAGGAATTCACCCCTCCACTTT. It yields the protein CASSSGGRNSPLHF.

The DNA of the CDR3 is TGCAGTGCCCTCGCCAGGGGGCTACAAGGCTACACCTTC. Protein product: CSALARGLQGYTF. The genes are TRBV20-1 and TRBJ1-2; 8 positions agree with TRBD1. J lost 8 bases, V lost 6 bases, and 11 bases had no gene match. Germline loops: CDR1 DFQATT, CDR2 SNEGSKA (reference sequence). The CDR3 is 13 residues long.

The DNA of the CDR3 is TGCAGTGCTAGAGTAGGCGGGAACACAGATACGCAGTATTTT. This sequence encodes CSARVGGNTDTQYF. The chain recombines TRBV20-1 with TRBJ2-3; maybe TRBD2 (6 bases). V lost 1 base, J lost 2 bases, and 10 bases lay in between. Germline loops: CDR1 DFQATT, CDR2 SNEGSKA (reference sequence). The CDR3 covers 14 residues.

The CDR3 nucleotides read TGTGCCAGCAGCCAGGGGACTAGCGGGAGTTTTGAGCAGTACTTC. It specifies CASSQGTSGSFEQYF. The chain carries TRBV7-8 and TRBJ2-7, with TRBD2 matching 14 bases. CDR1 is SGHVS and CDR2 is FQNEAQ in the germline V gene. Losses at the gene ends were 5 bases for V and 7 bases for J; bases not matched to a gene: 7. The CDR3 is 15 residues long.

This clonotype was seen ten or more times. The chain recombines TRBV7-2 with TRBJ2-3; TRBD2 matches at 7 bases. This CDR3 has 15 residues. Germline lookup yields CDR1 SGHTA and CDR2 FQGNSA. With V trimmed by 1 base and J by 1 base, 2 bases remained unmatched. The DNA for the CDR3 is TGTGCCAGCAGCTTAGGCGGGAGCCGCACAGATACGCAGTATTTT. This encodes CASSLGGSRTDTQYF.

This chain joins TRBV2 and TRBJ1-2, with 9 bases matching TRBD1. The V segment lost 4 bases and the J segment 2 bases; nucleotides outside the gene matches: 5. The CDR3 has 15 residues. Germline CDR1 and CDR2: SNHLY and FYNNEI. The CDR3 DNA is TGTGCCAGCAGTGGCCCCGACAGGGGGAACTATGGCTACACCTTC. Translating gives CASSGPDRGNYGYTF.

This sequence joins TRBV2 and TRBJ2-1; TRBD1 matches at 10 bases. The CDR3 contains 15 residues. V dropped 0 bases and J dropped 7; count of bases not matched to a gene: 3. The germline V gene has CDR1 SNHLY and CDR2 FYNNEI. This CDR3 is CASSEARTGGNEQFF. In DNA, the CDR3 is TGTGCCAGCAGTGAAGCGCGGACAGGGGGGAATGAGCAGTTCTTC. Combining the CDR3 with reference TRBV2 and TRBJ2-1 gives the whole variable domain EPEVTQTPSHQVTQMGQEVILRCVPISNHLYFYWYRQILGQKVEFLVSFYNNEISEKSEIFDDQFSVERPDGSNFTLKIRSTKLEDSAMYFCASSEARTGGNEQFFGPGTRLTVL.

This CDR3 is CASSPRTSGANTGELFF. CDR3 in DNA: TGTGCCAGCTCACCCCGGACTAGCGGGGCGAACACCGGGGAGCTGTTTTTT. V and J are TRBV18 and TRBJ2-2; 12 bases align to TRBD2. With V trimmed by 3 bases and J by 0 bases, 2 bases remained unmatched. This CDR3 region has 17 residues. The germline gives CDR1 KGHSH, CDR2 LQKENI.

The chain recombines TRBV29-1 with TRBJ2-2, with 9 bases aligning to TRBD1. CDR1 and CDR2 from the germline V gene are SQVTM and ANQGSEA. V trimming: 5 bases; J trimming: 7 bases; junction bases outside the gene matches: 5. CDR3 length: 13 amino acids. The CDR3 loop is CSVSGTGHGELFF. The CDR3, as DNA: TGCAGCGTTTCCGGGACAGGGCACGGGGAGCTGTTTTTT.

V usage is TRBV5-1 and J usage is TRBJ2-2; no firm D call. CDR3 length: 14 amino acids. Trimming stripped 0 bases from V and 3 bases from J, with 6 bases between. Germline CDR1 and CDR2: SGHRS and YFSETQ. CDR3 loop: CASSLARHTGELFF. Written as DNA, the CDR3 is TGCGCCAGCAGCTTGGCCAGGCACACCGGGGAGCTGTTTTTT.

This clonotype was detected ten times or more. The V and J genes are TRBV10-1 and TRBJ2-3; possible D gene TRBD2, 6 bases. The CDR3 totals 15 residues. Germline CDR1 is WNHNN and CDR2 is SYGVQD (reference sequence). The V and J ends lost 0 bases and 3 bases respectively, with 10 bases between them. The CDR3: CASSESLATTDTQYF. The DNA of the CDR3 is TGCGCCAGCAGTGAGTCTCTAGCGACAACAGATACGCAGTATTTT.

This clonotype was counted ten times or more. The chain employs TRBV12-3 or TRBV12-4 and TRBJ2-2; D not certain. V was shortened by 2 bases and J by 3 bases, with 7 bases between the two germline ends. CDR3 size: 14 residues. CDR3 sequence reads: CASSLKGYTGELFF. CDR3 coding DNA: TGTGCCAGCAGTTTAAAGGGCTACACCGGGGAGCTGTTTTTT.

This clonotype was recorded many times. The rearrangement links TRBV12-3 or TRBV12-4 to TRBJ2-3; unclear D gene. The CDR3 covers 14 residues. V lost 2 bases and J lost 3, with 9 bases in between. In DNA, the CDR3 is TGTGCCAGCAGTTTATTCGGGCAGACAGATACGCAGTATTTT. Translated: CASSLFGQTDTQYF.

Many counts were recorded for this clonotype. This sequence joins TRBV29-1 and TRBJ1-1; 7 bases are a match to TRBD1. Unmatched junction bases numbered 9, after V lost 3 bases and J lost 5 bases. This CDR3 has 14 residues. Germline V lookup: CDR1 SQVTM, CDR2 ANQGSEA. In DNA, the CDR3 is TGCAGCGTTGAGGGCCCCCAGGGGGGGACTGAAGCTTTCTTT. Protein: CSVEGPQGGTEAFF.

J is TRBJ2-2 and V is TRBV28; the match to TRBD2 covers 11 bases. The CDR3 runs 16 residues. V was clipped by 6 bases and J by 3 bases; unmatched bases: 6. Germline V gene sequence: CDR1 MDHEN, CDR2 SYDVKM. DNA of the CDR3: TGTGCCAGCAGCCCTACTAGCGGGAGTTACACCGGGGAGCTGTTTTTT. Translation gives CASSPTSGSYTGELFF.

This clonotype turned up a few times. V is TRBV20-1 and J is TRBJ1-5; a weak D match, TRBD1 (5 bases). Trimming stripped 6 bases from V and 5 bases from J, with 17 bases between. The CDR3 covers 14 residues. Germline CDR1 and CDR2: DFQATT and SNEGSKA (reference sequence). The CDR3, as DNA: TGCAGTGCCAGGGAGGGAACGGCCTATCAGCCCCAGCATTTT. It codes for CSAREGTAYQPQHF.

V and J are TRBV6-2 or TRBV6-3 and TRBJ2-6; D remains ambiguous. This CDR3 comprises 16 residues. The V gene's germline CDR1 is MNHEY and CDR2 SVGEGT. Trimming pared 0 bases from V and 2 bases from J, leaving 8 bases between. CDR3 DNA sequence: TGTGCCAGCAGTTACTCTGTTGAGGCTGGGGCCAACGTCCTGACTTTC. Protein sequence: CASSYSVEAGANVLTF.

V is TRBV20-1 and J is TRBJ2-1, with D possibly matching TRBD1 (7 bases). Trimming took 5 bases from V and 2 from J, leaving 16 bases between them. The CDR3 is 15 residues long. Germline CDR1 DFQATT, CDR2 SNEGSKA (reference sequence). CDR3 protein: CSAPGGSGAYNEQFF. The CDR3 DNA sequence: TGCAGTGCTCCAGGGGGGAGCGGAGCCTACAATGAGCAGTTCTTC.

The CDR3 coding sequence is TGCGCCAGCAGCTATCGGACTCTTCGAGAGGACGAGCAGTACTTC. Its protein product is CASSYRTLREDEQYF. The V and J genes are TRBV5-1 and TRBJ2-7, with D tentatively TRBD2 (5 bases). The germline CDR1 and CDR2 sequences are SGHRS and YFSETQ. The CDR3 sequence is 15 residues long. Trimming took off 3 bases at V and 5 bases at J, with 18 bases between the two ends.

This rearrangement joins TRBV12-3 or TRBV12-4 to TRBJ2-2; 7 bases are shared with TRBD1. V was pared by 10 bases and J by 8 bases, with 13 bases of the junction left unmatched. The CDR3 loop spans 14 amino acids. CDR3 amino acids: CAITGERPGGELFF. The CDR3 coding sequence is TGTGCCATCACAGGGGAACGTCCGGGGGGGGAGCTGTTTTTT.